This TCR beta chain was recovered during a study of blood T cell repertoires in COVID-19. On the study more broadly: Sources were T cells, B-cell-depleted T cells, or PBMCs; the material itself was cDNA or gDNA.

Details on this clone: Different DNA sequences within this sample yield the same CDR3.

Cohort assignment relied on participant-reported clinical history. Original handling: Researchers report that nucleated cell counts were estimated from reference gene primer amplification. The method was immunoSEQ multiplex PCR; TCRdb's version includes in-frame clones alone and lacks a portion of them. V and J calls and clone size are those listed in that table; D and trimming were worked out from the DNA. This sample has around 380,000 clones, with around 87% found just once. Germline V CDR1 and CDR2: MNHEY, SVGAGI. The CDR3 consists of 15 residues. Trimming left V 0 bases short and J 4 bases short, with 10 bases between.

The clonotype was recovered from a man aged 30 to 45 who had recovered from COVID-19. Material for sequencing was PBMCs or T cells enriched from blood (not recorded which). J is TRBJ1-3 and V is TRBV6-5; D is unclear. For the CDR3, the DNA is TGTGCCAGCAGTTACTCGTCGGGGTTGGGAAACACCATATATTTT. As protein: CASSYSSGLGNTIYF.